This T cell receptor beta chain was identified during a study of breast tumors, draining lymph nodes, adjacent tissues (dated by TCRdb to the mid-2010s). A note on the overall study: Breast cancer patients provided tumor, adjacent nontumor tissue and axillary lymph nodes, and the study compared the TCR beta repertoires across these three sources. In human breast cancer, the study set out to evaluate how tumor, surrounding tissue and draining lymph node repertoires relate to one another and whether T cells may move between these sites.

The CDR1 and CDR2 encoded by the germline V gene are SGDLS and YYNGEE. Trimming removed 4 bases from V and 4 bases from J, leaving 14 bases between the germline ends. Including the terminal cysteine and phenylalanine, the CDR3 comprises 15 residues. Of all the DNA, just the CDR3 is kept, 45 bases in frame from base 1. As concerns this clonotype: No cognate antigen has been identified for it. A much larger clonotype is one base distant, so this may be a read error.

Here is what the overall study found, with its caveats: In luminal-like breast cancer, tumor and nontumor tissue repertoires resembled each other significantly more than in basal-like breast cancer. Rather than being directly demonstrated, the conclusion that tumor T cells originate in lymph nodes was presented as consistent with a hypothesis. Tumor T-cell repertoires showed less diversity than lymph node repertoires and more diversity than nontumor tissue repertoires, and tumor T-cell repertoires showed preferential V and J gene usage. The data were considered consistent with most tumor T cells being derived from the lymph node and subsequently expanding within tumor tissue.

TCRdb names Illumina HiSeq 2000 as the instrument used. TCR beta chain libraries were generated by multiplex PCR amplification. High-throughput sequencing was used to analyze the amplified TCR beta chain products. TCRdb itself trimmed the public reads at Q25 with fastp, ran MiXCR and retained productive beta chains. Rows matching on CDR3 protein sequence are summarized as one entry with the most common DNA and genes. The sample includes tens of thousands of distinct CDR3 sequences, with roughly a fifth observed a single time. 2% to 2.5% of the sample is taken by the ten largest. The lymph node samples were taken from the axillary draining lymph nodes of breast cancer patients.

Input material: axillary lymph node tissue. The clonotype comes from a female donor with breast cancer. Some clones in this sample may be carry-over from other donors' samples. The V gene is TRBV9 and the J gene is TRBJ2-2; possibly the D gene is TRBD2, per 5 matching bases. The CDR3 in this case is CASSILGEGTGELFF. The nucleotide sequence reads TGTGCCAGCAGCATACTGGGAGAGGGCACCGGGGAGCTGTTTTTT. With the rest looked up from the reference TRBV9 and TRBJ2-2 genes rather than sequenced, the full variable domain is DSGVTQTPKHLITATGQRVTLRCSPRSGDLSVYWYQQSLDQGLQFLIQYYNGEERAKGNILERFSAQQFPDLHSELNLSSLELGDSALYFCASSILGEGTGELFFGEGSRLTVL.